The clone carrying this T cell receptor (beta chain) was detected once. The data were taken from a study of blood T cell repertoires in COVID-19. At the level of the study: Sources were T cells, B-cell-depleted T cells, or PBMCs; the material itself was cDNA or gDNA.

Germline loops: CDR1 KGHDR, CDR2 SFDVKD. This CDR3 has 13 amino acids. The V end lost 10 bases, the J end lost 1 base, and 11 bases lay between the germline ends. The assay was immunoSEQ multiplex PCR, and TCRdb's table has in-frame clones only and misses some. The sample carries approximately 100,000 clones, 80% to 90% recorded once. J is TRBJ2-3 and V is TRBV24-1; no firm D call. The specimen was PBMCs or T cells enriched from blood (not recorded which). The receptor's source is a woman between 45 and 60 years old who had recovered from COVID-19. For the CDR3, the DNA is TGTGCCACGCAGCTAAGCGGCACAGATACGCAGTATTTT. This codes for CATQLSGTDTQYF.